Each of the 3 T cell receptor beta chains below was sequenced from the same sample in a study of T cells in Graves' hyperthyroidism and ophthalmopathy. Regions amplified from RNA transcripts were the TCR beta CDR3 regions. First-round RT-PCR targeting the TCR CDR3 was performed with the HTBI primer set. TCRdb reprocessed the multiplex PCR reads with MiXCR, giving one entry per CDR3 protein. The sample has around 350,000 distinct CDR3 sequences; about a fifth are singletons. Source material: blood. These receptor sequences come from a woman aged 18-29 years with Graves' hyperthyroidism.

About this clonotype itself: This may be a read error, as it is one base from a much larger clone. The missing conserved phenylalanine or tryptophan at the end of this CDR3 makes a read error likely. The chain links TRBV10-3 to TRBJ2-3, with 9 bases aligning to TRBD1. The V gene end was trimmed by 8 bases and the J gene end by 0 bases; junction bases not matched to a gene: 6. The CDR3 is 15 amino acids. Germline V gives CDR1 ENHRY, CDR2 SYGVKD. CDR3 sequence reads: CAIAPGQGSTDTQYC. The CDR3, as DNA: TGTGCCATCGCTCCGGGACAGGGTAGCACAGATACGCAGTATTGT.

This clonotype was detected many times. This chain connects TRBV29-1 to TRBJ2-5; tentative D call: TRBD2 (5 bases). The germline V and J ends were trimmed by 7 bases and 5 bases, with 11 bases remaining between them. Germline CDR1 and CDR2: SQVTM and ANQGSEA. The CDR3 sequence is 11 residues long. The CDR3 here is CSGGLRETQYF. CDR3 coding DNA: TGCAGCGGTGGACTTAGGGAGACCCAGTACTTC.

This clonotype appeared many times. The gene calls are TRBV6-1 and TRBJ1-5; maybe TRBD1 (6 bases). Per germline, CDR1 MNHNS and CDR2 SASEGT. The CDR3 consists of 18 residues. V shed 6 bases and J shed 1 base, with 22 bases lying between them. CDR3 protein: CASSASRYQGLSNQPQHF. The CDR3 nucleotides read TGTGCCAGCAGCGCAAGCCGGTACCAGGGGTTAAGCAATCAGCCCCAGCATTTT.